The 2 T cell receptor beta chains presented below share a single source sample, sequenced in a study of blood T cell repertoires in COVID-19. Using immunoSEQ multiplex PCR, the repertoire was profiled, and TCRdb retains in-frame clones only, with some absent. This table has tens of thousands of clones, approximately 80% appearing once. The specimen sequenced was peripheral blood. These receptors all come from a woman aged 55-70 years with acute or convalescent COVID-19.

The chain links TRBV7-2 to TRBJ2-4; D is possibly TRBD2 (6 bases). CDR3 length: 14 amino acids. V lost 7 bases and J lost 3, with 13 bases in between. Germline CDR1 and CDR2: SGHTA and FQGNSA. As DNA, the CDR3 is TGTGCCAGCAAGCCCGGGGGAGACAAAAACATTCAGTACTTC. Its translation is CASKPGGDKNIQYF.

The chain carries TRBV28 and TRBJ2-7; 9 positions agree with TRBD1. Germline V gives CDR1 MDHEN, CDR2 SYDVKM. The CDR3 consists of 16 residues. V gave up 4 bases and J gave up 3 bases; unmatched junction bases: 10. CDR3 bases: TGTGCCAGCAGTTCTCCTTCCGGGACAGGGAGCTACGAGCAGTACTTC. This encodes CASSSPSGTGSYEQYF.